These 9 T cell receptor beta chains were all obtained from the same sample, sequenced in a study of T cells in Graves' hyperthyroidism and ophthalmopathy. The source material, RNA transcripts, was used to amplify TCR beta CDR3 regions. The TCR CDR3 was amplified in a first-round RT-PCR using the HTBI primer set. In TCRdb, the multiplex PCR reads were re-called with MiXCR into one record per CDR3 protein. The sample records 500,000 or so distinct CDR3 sequences, about a sixth being singletons. Specimen: blood. These TCRs come from a woman aged 18-29 years with Graves' ophthalmopathy.

CDR3: CASGGGLDTF. The CDR3 nucleotides are TGTGCCAGCGGGGGGGGCCTAGACACCTTC. This chain joins TRBV28 and TRBJ1-2; weak D call: TRBD1 (6 bases). Germline V gives CDR1 MDHEN, CDR2 SYDVKM. The CDR3 is 10 residues long. Trimming pared 8 bases from V and 12 bases from J, leaving 13 bases between.

The chain uses TRBV7-6 and TRBJ2-6; no clear D gene. CDR3 length: 13 residues. Germline CDR1 reads SGHVS; CDR2 reads FNYEAQ. V lost 0 bases and J lost 8, with 5 bases in between. The DNA for the CDR3 is TGTGCCAGCAGCTTAGCGCCCTCCAACGTCCTGACTTTC. Its protein is CASSLAPSNVLTF.

This clonotype was found many times. The chain joins TRBV20-1 to TRBJ2-3, with 9 positions matching TRBD2. Looked up from germline, CDR1 is DFQATT and CDR2 is SNEGSKA (reference sequence). The CDR3 contains 15 residues. The J segment lost 1 base and the V segment lost 5 bases, leaving 7 bases of the junction unmatched. CDR3 coding DNA: TGCAGTGCTGATATAGCGGGGGATCGCACAGATACGCAGTATTTT. As protein: CSADIAGDRTDTQYF.

The chain joins TRBV6-1 to TRBJ1-4; D is undetermined. V lost 0 bases, J lost 8 bases, and 10 bases lay in between. The CDR3 extends over 14 amino acids. Germline CDR1 reads MNHNS; CDR2 reads SASEGT. CDR3 protein: CASSEALRTEKLFF. As DNA, the CDR3 is TGTGCCAGCAGTGAAGCGCTCCGTACCGAAAAACTGTTTTTT.

This sequence joins TRBV4-1 and TRBJ2-1; 10 positions agree with TRBD2. CDR3 length equals 16 residues. Germline CDR1 reads MGHRA; CDR2 reads YSYEKL. The junction had 3 bases not matched to a gene; V was cut back by 0 bases and J by 4 bases. The DNA for the CDR3 is TGCGCCAGCAGCCAAGAGAAGCGGGGGGGGTACAATGAGCAGTTCTTC. It translates to CASSQEKRGGYNEQFF.

This clonotype was seen at least ten times. The chain is built from TRBV20-1 and TRBJ2-1, with D unresolved. The length of the CDR3 is 14 residues. Trimming removed 0 bases at V and 3 bases at J, with 9 bases between. Germline V gene data show CDR1 as DFQATT and CDR2 as SNEGSKA (reference sequence). CDR3 sequence reads: CSAREGSFYNEQFF. As DNA, the CDR3 is TGCAGTGCTAGAGAGGGTAGCTTCTACAATGAGCAGTTCTTC.

This clonotype has a single count. The chain couples TRBV20-1 to TRBJ2-5; D possibly corresponds to TRBD2 (7 bases). The CDR3 has 19 residues. V lost 7 bases, J lost 5 bases, and 35 bases lay in between. Germline CDR1 is DFQATT and CDR2 is SNEGSKA (reference sequence). The CDR3 nucleotides read TGCAGTGGAGCTGTCGGTTTTGGGACTTGCGGGGGCAGGAGGGAGACCCAGTACTTC. It is translated as CSGAVGFGTCGGRRETQYF.

In its sample, this clonotype was seen a few times. The chain combines TRBV7-3 with TRBJ2-7; D gene uncertain. V lost 3 bases and J lost 3, with 12 bases in between. Per the germline V gene, CDR1 is SGHTA and CDR2 is FQGTGA. The CDR3 consists of 14 residues. CDR3 in DNA: TGTGCCAGCAGCTTCGAGACTCAATTCTACGAGCAGTACTTC. It encodes CASSFETQFYEQYF.

To note about this clonotype: A clone one base away is much larger, so this may be a read error. The rearrangement joins TRBV2 to TRBJ1-6; no reliable D call. Trimming took off 6 bases at V and 7 bases at J, with 7 bases between the two ends. This CDR3 region has 12 residues. Germline lookup yields CDR1 SNHLY and CDR2 FYNNEI. The CDR3, as DNA: TGTGCCAGCAGGATCCTAAATTCACCCCTCCACTTT. Translated, it gives CASRILNSPLHF.